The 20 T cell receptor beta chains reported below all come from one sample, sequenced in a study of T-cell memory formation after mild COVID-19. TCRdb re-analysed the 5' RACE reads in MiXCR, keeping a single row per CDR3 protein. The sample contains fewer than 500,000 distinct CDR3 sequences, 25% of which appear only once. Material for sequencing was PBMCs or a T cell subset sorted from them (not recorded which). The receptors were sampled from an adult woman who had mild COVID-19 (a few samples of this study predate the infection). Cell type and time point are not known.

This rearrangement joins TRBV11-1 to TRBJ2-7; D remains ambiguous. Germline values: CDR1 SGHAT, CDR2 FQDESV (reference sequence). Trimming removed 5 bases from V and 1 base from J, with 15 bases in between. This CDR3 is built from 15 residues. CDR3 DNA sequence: TGTGCCAGCAGCCCGGCGACGGAAAGGTCCTACGAGCAGTACTTC. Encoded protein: CASSPATERSYEQYF.

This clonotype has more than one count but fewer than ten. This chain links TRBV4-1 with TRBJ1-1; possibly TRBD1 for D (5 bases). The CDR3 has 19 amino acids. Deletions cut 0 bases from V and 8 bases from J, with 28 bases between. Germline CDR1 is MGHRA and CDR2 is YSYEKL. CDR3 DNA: TGCGCCAGCAGCCAAGATACGGACGGAGACAGACCCCTAGACCTGGAAGCTTTCTTT. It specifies CASSQDTDGDRPLDLEAFF.

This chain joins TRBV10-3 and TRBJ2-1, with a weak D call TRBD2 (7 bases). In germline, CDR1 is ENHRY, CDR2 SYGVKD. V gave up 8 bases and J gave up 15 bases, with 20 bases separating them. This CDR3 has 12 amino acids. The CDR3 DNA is TGTGCCATCCTCGGACTAGGGGGGGTTCTGTTCTTC. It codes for CAILGLGGVLFF.

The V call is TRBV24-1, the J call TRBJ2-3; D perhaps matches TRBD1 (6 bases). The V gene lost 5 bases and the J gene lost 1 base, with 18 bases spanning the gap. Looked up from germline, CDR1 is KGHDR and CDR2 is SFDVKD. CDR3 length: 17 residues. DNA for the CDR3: TGTGCCACCAGTGCACTCCAACAGGGATGGGGCACAGATACGCAGTATTTT. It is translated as CATSALQQGWGTDTQYF.

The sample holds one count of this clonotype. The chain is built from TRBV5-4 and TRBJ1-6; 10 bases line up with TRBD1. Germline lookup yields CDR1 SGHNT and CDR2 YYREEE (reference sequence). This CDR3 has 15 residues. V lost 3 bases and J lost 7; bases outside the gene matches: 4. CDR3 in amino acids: CASSSLDRGNSPLHF. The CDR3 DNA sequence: TGTGCCAGCAGCTCCCTGGACAGGGGGAATTCACCCCTCCACTTT.

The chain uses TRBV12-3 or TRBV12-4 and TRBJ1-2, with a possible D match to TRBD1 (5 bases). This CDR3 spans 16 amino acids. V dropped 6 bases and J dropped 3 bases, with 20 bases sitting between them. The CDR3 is CASSLGLGGGYYGYTF. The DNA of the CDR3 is TGTGCCAGCAGCCTAGGCTTGGGGGGAGGATACTATGGCTACACCTTC.

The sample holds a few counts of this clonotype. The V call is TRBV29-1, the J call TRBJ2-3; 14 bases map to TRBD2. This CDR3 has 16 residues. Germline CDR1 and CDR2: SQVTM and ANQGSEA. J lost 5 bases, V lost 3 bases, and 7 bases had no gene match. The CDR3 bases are TGCAGCGTTGAGAGACTAGCGGGAGGGATTGGAGATACGCAGTATTTT. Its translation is CSVERLAGGIGDTQYF.

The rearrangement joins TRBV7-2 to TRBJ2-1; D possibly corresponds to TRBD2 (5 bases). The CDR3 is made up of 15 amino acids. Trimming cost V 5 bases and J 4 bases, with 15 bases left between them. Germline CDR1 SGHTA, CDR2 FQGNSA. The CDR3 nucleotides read TGTGCCAGCAGCCTGTCGAGGGTGGGGTACAATGAGCAGTTCTTC. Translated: CASSLSRVGYNEQFF.

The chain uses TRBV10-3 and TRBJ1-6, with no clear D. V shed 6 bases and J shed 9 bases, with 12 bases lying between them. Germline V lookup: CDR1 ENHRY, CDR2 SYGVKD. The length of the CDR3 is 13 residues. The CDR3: CAISPDVASPLHF. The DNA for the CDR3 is TGTGCCATCAGCCCGGATGTTGCTTCACCCCTCCACTTT.

CDR3 sequence reads: CSLSSGGKRAKNIQYF. The CDR3 region has the DNA TGCAGCCTGAGTAGCGGGGGGAAGAGGGCCAAAAACATTCAGTACTTC. The rearrangement joins TRBV20-1 to TRBJ2-4; TRBD2 matches at 10 bases. Per the germline V gene, CDR1 is DFQATT and CDR2 is SNEGSKA (reference sequence). This CDR3 contains 16 residues.

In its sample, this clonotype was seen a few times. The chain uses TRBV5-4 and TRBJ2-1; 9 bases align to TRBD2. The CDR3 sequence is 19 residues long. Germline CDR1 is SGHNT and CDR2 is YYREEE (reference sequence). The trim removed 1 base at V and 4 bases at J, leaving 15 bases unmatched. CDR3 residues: CASSLFGLAPRLGYNEQFF. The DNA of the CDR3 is TGTGCCAGCAGCTTGTTCGGACTAGCGCCCCGCCTGGGGTACAATGAGCAGTTCTTC.

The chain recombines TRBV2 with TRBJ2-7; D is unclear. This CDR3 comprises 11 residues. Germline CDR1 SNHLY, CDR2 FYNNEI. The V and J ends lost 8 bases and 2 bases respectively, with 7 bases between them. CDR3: CASAAAYEQYF. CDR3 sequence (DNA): TGTGCCAGCGCCGCGGCCTACGAGCAGTACTTC.

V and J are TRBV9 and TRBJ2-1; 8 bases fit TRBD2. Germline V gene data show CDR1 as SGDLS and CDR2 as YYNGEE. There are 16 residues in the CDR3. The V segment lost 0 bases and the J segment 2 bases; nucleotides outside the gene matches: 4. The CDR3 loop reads CASSVGSSGTYNEQFF. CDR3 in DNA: TGTGCCAGCAGCGTAGGTAGTAGCGGGACCTACAATGAGCAGTTCTTC.

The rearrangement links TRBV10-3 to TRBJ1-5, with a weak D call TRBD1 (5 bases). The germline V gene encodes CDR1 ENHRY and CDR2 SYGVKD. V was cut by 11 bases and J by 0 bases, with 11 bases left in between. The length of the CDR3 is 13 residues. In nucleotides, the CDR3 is TGTGCCGCAAAAAGGGGTAGCAATCAGCCCCAGCATTTT. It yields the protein CAAKRGSNQPQHF.

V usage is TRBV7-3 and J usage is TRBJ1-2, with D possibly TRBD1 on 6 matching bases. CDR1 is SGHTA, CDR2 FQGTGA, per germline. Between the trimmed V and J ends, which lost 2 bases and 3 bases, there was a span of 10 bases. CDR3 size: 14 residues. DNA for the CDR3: TGTGCCAGCAGCTTAGGACAGAACGACTATGGCTACACCTTC. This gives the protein CASSLGQNDYGYTF.

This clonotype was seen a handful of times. DNA of the CDR3: TGTGCCAGCAGTTTGGGGCTAGCGGGACCCTACAATGAGCAGTTCTTC. Protein: CASSLGLAGPYNEQFF. The V gene is TRBV12-3 or TRBV12-4, the J gene TRBJ2-1; 9 bases fit TRBD2. This CDR3 has 16 amino acids. V was pared by 3 bases and J by 2 bases, with 5 bases of the junction left unmatched.

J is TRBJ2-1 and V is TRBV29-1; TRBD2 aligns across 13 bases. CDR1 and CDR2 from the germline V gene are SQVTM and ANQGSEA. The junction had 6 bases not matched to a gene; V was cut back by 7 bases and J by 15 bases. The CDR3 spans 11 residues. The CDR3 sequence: CSARLAGGVFF. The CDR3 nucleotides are TGCAGCGCCAGACTAGCGGGAGGTGTGTTCTTC.

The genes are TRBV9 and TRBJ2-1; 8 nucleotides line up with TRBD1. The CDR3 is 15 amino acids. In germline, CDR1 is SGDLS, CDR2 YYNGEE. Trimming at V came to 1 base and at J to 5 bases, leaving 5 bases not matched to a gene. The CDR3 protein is CASSVSGGSNNEQFF. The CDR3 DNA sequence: TGTGCCAGCAGCGTATCAGGGGGCAGTAACAATGAGCAGTTCTTC.

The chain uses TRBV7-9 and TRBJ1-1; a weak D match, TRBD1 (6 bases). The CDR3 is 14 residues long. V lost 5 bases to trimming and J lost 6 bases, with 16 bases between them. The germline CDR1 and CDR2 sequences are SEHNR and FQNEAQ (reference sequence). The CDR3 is CASSKRGDNAEAFF. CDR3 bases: TGTGCCAGCAGCAAAAGGGGGGATAACGCTGAAGCTTTCTTT.

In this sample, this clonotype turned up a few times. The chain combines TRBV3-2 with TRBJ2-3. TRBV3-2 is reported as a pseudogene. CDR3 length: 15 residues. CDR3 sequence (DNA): TGTGCCAGCAGCCAAGGTGGACCCCGCACAGATACGCAGTATTTT. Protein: CASSQGGPRTDTQYF.